These 29 T cell receptor beta chains were all obtained from the same sample, sequenced in a study of cytomegalovirus exposure and HLA in healthy donors. PCR used 60 Vbeta primers and 13 Jbeta primers. Repertoires were generated with immunoSEQ multiplex PCR, while TCRdb's copy carries only in-frame clones and drops some. The sample records 170,000 or so clones, roughly 78% being singletons. Sequencing used PBMCs. The receptors were gathered from a boy aged 10-17 years in good health and CMV-seronegative.

V and J are TRBV9 and TRBJ2-4, with TRBD1 matching 7 bases. This CDR3 comprises 19 residues. CDR1 and CDR2 (germline): SGDLS, YYNGEE. J lost 0 bases, V lost 9 bases, and 21 bases had no gene match. Written as DNA, the CDR3 is TGTGCCACCAAAGGGGGACGACAGGGTGGAGCACTAGCCAAAAACATTCAGTACTTC. Protein product: CATKGGRQGGALAKNIQYF. The variable domain in full, completed from reference TRBV9 and TRBJ2-4, reads DSGVTQTPKHLITATGQRVTLRCSPRSGDLSVYWYQQSLDQGLQFLIQYYNGEERAKGNILERFSAQQFPDLHSELNLSSLELGDSALYFCATKGGRQGGALAKNIQYFGAGTRLSVL.

The chain has TRBV9 and TRBJ2-3; TRBD1 matches at 7 bases. The V and J ends lost 2 bases and 3 bases, in that order; junction bases with no gene match: 3. Germline values: CDR1 SGDLS, CDR2 YYNGEE. The CDR3 is 14 residues long. The CDR3 DNA reads as TGTGCCAGCAGCGTCTCGGGACAGACAGATACGCAGTATTTT. Its translation: CASSVSGQTDTQYF.

The chain uses TRBV2 and TRBJ2-1; a possible D gene is TRBD2 (6 bases). Trimming removed 7 bases at V and 15 bases at J, with 22 bases between. The CDR3 runs to 13 residues. The germline V gene has CDR1 SNHLY and CDR2 FYNNEI. The DNA of the CDR3 is TGTGCCAGCACTCCTCAAACCGGGACTCGCCTGTTCTTC. Amino acid sequence: CASTPQTGTRLFF.

The chain carries TRBV6-1 and TRBJ2-3, with D hard to call. CDR1 is MNHNS, CDR2 SASEGT, per germline. This CDR3 is built from 15 residues. V lost 0 bases to trimming and J lost 0 bases, with 7 bases between them. CDR3 in amino acids: CASSEASPSTDTQYF. The CDR3 DNA reads TGTGCCAGCAGTGAAGCTAGCCCTAGCACAGATACGCAGTATTTT.

The chain has TRBV2 and TRBJ1-2; TRBD1 matches 7 bases. CDR1 is SNHLY, CDR2 FYNNEI, per germline. CDR3 length: 13 residues. The J segment lost 2 bases and the V segment lost 6 bases, leaving 3 bases of the junction unmatched. CDR3 amino acids: CASSEDRNYGYTF. As DNA, the CDR3 is TGTGCCAGCAGCGAGGACAGGAACTATGGCTACACCTTC.

This clone turned up a few times. The chain uses TRBV7-9 and TRBJ1-1, with TRBD1 as a possible D gene (5 bases). Deletions cut 2 bases from V and 5 bases from J, with 12 bases between. This CDR3 spans 14 amino acids. The V gene's germline CDR1 is SEHNR and CDR2 FQNEAQ (reference sequence). The DNA for the CDR3 is TGTGCCAGCAGCTTACTCGGGGGGGGGACTGAAGCTTTCTTT. It specifies CASSLLGGGTEAFF.

This chain joins TRBV9 and TRBJ1-2, with D unresolved. This CDR3 has 13 amino acids. V was trimmed by 1 base and J by 1 base, leaving 5 bases between them. Germline CDR1 and CDR2: SGDLS and YYNGEE. CDR3 loop: CASSVSNNYGYTF. DNA for the CDR3: TGTGCCAGCAGCGTATCCAATAACTATGGCTACACCTTC.

The V gene is TRBV9, the J gene TRBJ1-2, with TRBD1 matching 8 bases. Trimming removed 2 bases from V and 8 bases from J; junction bases left unmatched: 8. CDR3 length: 14 amino acids. Germline values: CDR1 SGDLS, CDR2 YYNGEE. For the CDR3, the DNA is TGTGCCAGCAGCGTCGACAGGGGTTCAAGGGGCTACACCTTC. Its translation is CASSVDRGSRGYTF.

The chain uses TRBV29-1 and TRBJ1-1; 7 positions agree with TRBD1. The CDR3 extends over 13 amino acids. V gave up 5 bases and J gave up 0 bases; unmatched junction bases: 3. Germline V lookup: CDR1 SQVTM, CDR2 ANQGSEA. The CDR3 is CSVRTGMNTEAFF. As DNA, the CDR3 is TGCAGCGTTCGGACAGGCATGAACACTGAAGCTTTCTTT.

The chain couples TRBV7-8 to TRBJ2-1; D is unresolved. V lost 0 bases and J 5 bases, leaving 11 bases between the germline ends. Per germline, CDR1 SGHVS and CDR2 FQNEAQ. The CDR3 runs 15 residues. CDR3 loop: CASSLALRNNNEQFF. The CDR3, as DNA: TGTGCCAGCAGCTTAGCGCTGCGGAATAACAATGAGCAGTTCTTC.

CDR3 DNA: TGCGGATCCGGGACTTACAATGAGCAGTTCTTC. It codes for CGSGTYNEQFF. The J gene is TRBJ2-1, the V gene TRBV29-1; a weak D match, TRBD2 (6 bases). The V gene's germline CDR1 is SQVTM and CDR2 ANQGSEA. This CDR3 contains 11 residues.

The gene calls are TRBV18 and TRBJ1-1; possible D gene TRBD1, 5 bases. This CDR3 is built from 12 residues. Germline CDR1 reads KGHSH; CDR2 reads LQKENI. The germline V and J ends were trimmed by 0 bases and 10 bases, with 9 bases remaining between them. The DNA of the CDR3 is TGTGCCAGCTCACCACCTCAGGGTAGAGCTTTCTTT. It specifies CASSPPQGRAFF.

The chain uses TRBV11-1 and TRBJ2-1; weak D call: TRBD2 (6 bases). Germline CDR1 SGHAT, CDR2 FQDESV (reference sequence). The CDR3 is made up of 14 amino acids. Trimming shortened V by 4 bases and J by 8 bases, and 15 bases separated the two germline ends. The CDR3 reads CASSSAPGAYEQFF. CDR3 coding DNA: TGTGCCAGCAGCTCAGCTCCGGGAGCATATGAGCAGTTCTTC.

This clone was found a few times. The chain couples TRBV6-6 to TRBJ1-2; D may be TRBD1 (6 bases). Trimming pared 2 bases from V and 8 bases from J, leaving 12 bases between. This CDR3 contains 13 residues. The germline V gene encodes CDR1 MNHNY and CDR2 SVGAGI (reference sequence). This CDR3 is CASSYDPGVGYTF. The DNA of the CDR3 is TGTGCCAGCAGTTACGACCCAGGGGTAGGCTACACCTTC.

This clone was seen more than once but under ten times. The chain recombines TRBV25-1 with TRBJ2-5, with 7 bases matching TRBD1. The germline V gene has CDR1 MGHDK and CDR2 SYGVNS. V shed 1 base and J 0 bases; nucleotides not matched to a gene: 5. The CDR3 totals 16 residues. CDR3 sequence: CASSELTGEDQETQYF. The DNA of the CDR3 is TGTGCCAGCAGTGAATTAACAGGGGAAGACCAAGAGACCCAGTACTTC.

The chain has TRBV6-5 and TRBJ1-5, with 7 bases lining up with TRBD1. The CDR3 is 14 amino acids. Germline loops: CDR1 MNHEY, CDR2 SVGAGI. Unmatched junction bases numbered 7, after V lost 8 bases and J lost 3 bases. The CDR3 DNA follows: TGTGCCAGCTCCGGAGGGGGCCTCAATCAGCCCCAGCATTTT. It encodes CASSGGGLNQPQHF.

This clone was recorded only once. The chain uses TRBV7-6 and TRBJ2-5, with TRBD2 identical over 13 bases. Germline V lookup: CDR1 SGHVS, CDR2 FNYEAQ. This CDR3 spans 15 amino acids. V lost 5 bases, J lost 4 bases, and 4 bases stayed unmatched. CDR3 bases: TGTGCCAGCAGCACTAGCGGGGGGGCTGTAGAGACCCAGTACTTC. Translated, it gives CASSTSGGAVETQYF.

As for this clone: Without the conserved terminal phenylalanine or tryptophan, this CDR3 likely stems from a read error. V gene TRBV5-5 combines with J gene TRBJ1-2, with D perhaps TRBD1 (5 bases). V was pared by 3 bases and J by 8 bases, with 20 bases between. The CDR3 contains 15 residues. Germline V gene sequence: CDR1 SGHKS, CDR2 YYEKEE (reference sequence). The DNA for the CDR3 is TGTGCCAGCAGCTCTGTGGAGACAGCCTACCTAGGCTACACCCTC. Translation: CASSSVETAYLGYTL.

This chain connects TRBV7-2 to TRBJ2-7, with 7 bases that match TRBD2. This CDR3 has 15 residues. V shed 2 bases, J shed 4 bases, and the junction held 8 bases outside the gene matches. CDR1 and CDR2 from the germline V gene are SGHTA and FQGNSA. This CDR3 is CASSLFGGYVYEQYF. The CDR3 nucleotides read TGTGCCAGCAGCTTATTCGGGGGGTATGTATACGAGCAGTACTTC.

A few counts support this clone. Other nucleotide sequences from this sample produce the same CDR3. The chain uses TRBV18 and TRBJ1-1; the D gene is possibly TRBD1 (5 bases). The germline gives CDR1 KGHSH, CDR2 LQKENI. V was trimmed by 3 bases and J by 1 base, leaving 6 bases between them. The CDR3 contains 13 residues. CDR3: CASSPQGNTEAFF. Written as DNA, the CDR3 is TGTGCCAGCTCACCGCAGGGGAACACTGAAGCTTTCTTT.

This chain uses TRBV9 with TRBJ1-5, with TRBD1 as a possible D gene (5 bases). The germline V gene has CDR1 SGDLS and CDR2 YYNGEE. V was pared by 4 bases and J by 7 bases, with 9 bases between. The CDR3 sequence is 12 residues long. The CDR3 DNA reads TGTGCCAGCAGCTCTGGGGGGCAGCCCCAGCATTTT. This gives the protein CASSSGGQPQHF.

This chain uses TRBV4-2 with TRBJ2-3; TRBD2 matches 8 bases. The J segment lost 6 bases and the V segment lost 4 bases, leaving 9 bases of the junction unmatched. Germline V gene sequence: CDR1 LGHNA, CDR2 YNFKEQ. The CDR3 sequence is 15 residues long. CDR3 loop: CASSRGTSNRDTQYF. In nucleotides, the CDR3 is TGTGCCAGCAGCCGAGGGACTAGTAATCGCGATACGCAGTATTTT.

This clone was seen more than once but under ten times. The chain employs TRBV9 and TRBJ1-2, with 9 bases that match TRBD1. Germline trimming cut 4 bases from V and 3 bases from J; bases unmatched to any gene: 4. The CDR3 runs 14 residues. CDR1 is SGDLS, CDR2 YYNGEE, per germline. The DNA of the CDR3 is TGTGCCAGCAGCCTTAGACAGGGGGACTATGGCTACACCTTC. Protein: CASSLRQGDYGYTF. The entire variable domain, with the rest obtained from reference TRBV9 and TRBJ1-2, is as follows: DSGVTQTPKHLITATGQRVTLRCSPRSGDLSVYWYQQSLDQGLQFLIQYYNGEERAKGNILERFSAQQFPDLHSELNLSSLELGDSALYFCASSLRQGDYGYTFGSGTRLTVV.

The chain uses TRBV5-4 and TRBJ2-5, with 9 bases that match TRBD2. Trimming at V came to 3 bases and at J to 5 bases, leaving 8 bases not matched to a gene. The germline V gene encodes CDR1 SGHNT and CDR2 YYREEE (reference sequence). The CDR3 consists of 15 residues. CDR3 nucleotide sequence: TGTGCCAGCAGCTCCAAGCTAAGCGGGAGGGAGACCCAGTACTTC. Residues: CASSSKLSGRETQYF.

V usage is TRBV11-2 and J usage is TRBJ1-1, with a weak D call TRBD1 (5 bases). This CDR3 has 15 residues. Trimming stripped 2 bases from V and 4 bases from J, with 14 bases between. Germline V lookup: CDR1 SGHAT, CDR2 FQNNGV. Here the CDR3 reads CASSLRGGGGTEAFF. The DNA of the CDR3 is TGTGCCAGCAGCTTACGTGGGGGGGGAGGCACTGAAGCTTTCTTT.

This clone was counted only a few times. The chain combines TRBV30 with TRBJ2-5; TRBD2 matches 9 bases. The J call could be wrong; TRBJ2-7 is a better fit for the DNA end. The CDR3 loop spans 11 amino acids. CDR1 is GTSNPN and CDR2 is SVGIG in the germline V gene (reference sequence). The CDR3 reads CARATSGEQYF. CDR3 DNA: TGTGCCCGGGCGACTAGCGGCGAGCAGTACTTC.

This chain connects TRBV28 to TRBJ2-3, with D perhaps TRBD2 (6 bases). This CDR3 has 15 amino acids. V gave up 1 base and J gave up 2 bases, with 10 bases separating them. The germline V gene has CDR1 MDHEN and CDR2 SYDVKM. This chain's CDR3 is CASSLSREFTDTQYF. The DNA for the CDR3 is TGTGCCAGCAGTTTATCACGGGAGTTCACAGATACGCAGTATTTT.

The rearrangement joins TRBV7-9 to TRBJ1-1; tentative D call: TRBD1 (5 bases). The CDR3 has 18 amino acids. In germline, CDR1 is SEHNR, CDR2 FQNEAQ (reference sequence). The V gene lost 1 base and the J gene lost 0 bases, with 18 bases spanning the gap. CDR3 in amino acids: CASSLESRVGGVNTEAFF. The CDR3, as DNA: TGTGCCAGCAGCTTAGAGAGCAGGGTGGGCGGGGTGAACACTGAAGCTTTCTTT.

The chain combines TRBV30 with TRBJ2-2; the match to TRBD1 covers 9 bases. Trimming at V came to 1 base and at J to 6 bases, leaving 3 bases not matched to a gene. CDR3 size: 14 residues. CDR1 and CDR2 from the germline V gene are GTSNPN and SVGIG (reference sequence). The CDR3 reads CAWSGTGDAGELFF. CDR3 nucleotide sequence: TGTGCCTGGAGTGGGACAGGGGACGCCGGGGAGCTGTTTTTT. Drawing the rest from reference TRBV30 and TRBJ2-2, the complete variable domain is SQTIHQWPATLVQPVGSPLSLECTVEGTSNPNLYWYRQAAGRGLQLLFYSVGIGQISSEVPQNLSASRPQDRQFILSSKKLLLSDSGFYLCAWSGTGDAGELFFGEGSRLTVL.